This TCR beta chain appears in the sequencing data of a study of Graves' ophthalmopathy and Graves' hyperthyroidism. The study's findings and limits: Blood also harbored most expanded thyroid clonotypes above 0.001 frequency.

Amplifying from RNA transcripts, the study obtained TCR beta CDR3 regions. HTBI-primed first-round RT-PCR preceded second-round multiplex PCR. TCRdb re-called the multiplex PCR reads through MiXCR, storing one row per CDR3 protein. The sample contains under 250,000 distinct CDR3 sequences, 25% to 30% of which appear only once. The V end was cut by 2 bases, the J end by 4 bases, with 11 bases between. Looked up from germline, CDR1 is DFQATT and CDR2 is SNEGSKA (reference sequence). The CDR3 is 13 residues long. Disease in donors with ophthalmopathy had moderate-to-severe activity, CAS ≥3, NOSPECS ≥4 and under 3 months' duration. Establishment of the diagnosis relied upon clinical symptoms, serum thyroxine, TRAb, thyroid ultrasound and orbital computed tomography. The sample holds a few counts of this clonotype. The target antigen is unknown.

The sample taken for sequencing was peripheral blood. V is TRBV20-1 and J is TRBJ1-1; maybe TRBD1 (5 bases). The source of this sequence is a man aged 50 to 60 with Graves' ophthalmopathy. CDR3 residues: CSARTERGTEAFF. CDR3 DNA sequence: TGCAGTGCTAGAACCGAGAGGGGCACTGAAGCTTTCTTT.